These 22 T cell receptor beta chains share one sample of origin, sequenced in a study of vaccination and CD4 T cells after COVID-19. Documented treatment: approximately 9-day PBMC culture with coronavirus spike peptide pools or control peptides (ViraFEST assay). Sequencing of the DNA from cultured CD4+ T cells was carried out with the Oncomine TCR Beta short-read assay. TCRdb re-derived calls from the PCR reads in MiXCR, one entry per CDR3 protein. The data hold under 15,000 distinct CDR3 sequences, with around three fifths observed a single time. These receptors have no known antigen. The sequenced sample consisted of CD4+ T cells from blood, cultured in vitro. The receptors stem from a human donor who had recovered from COVID-19.

V usage is TRBV24-1 and J usage is TRBJ2-7, with 14 bases fitting TRBD2. The CDR3 covers 15 residues. V lost 4 bases, J lost 5 bases, and 3 bases stayed unmatched. Germline V gene lookup returns CDR1 KGHDR and CDR2 SFDVKD. DNA for the CDR3: TGTGCCACCAGTGAGCGGACTAGCGGGAGGCACGAGCAGTACTTC. Its translation is CATSERTSGRHEQYF.

This clonotype was counted between two and nine times. This chain uses TRBV7-6 with TRBJ1-4; D gene unclear. The CDR3 covers 14 residues. From germline, CDR1 is SGHVS and CDR2 FNYEAQ. Trimming stripped 4 bases from V and 8 bases from J, with 14 bases between. CDR3 sequence reads: CASSSAGWREKLFF. CDR3 DNA sequence: TGTGCCAGCAGCTCGGCCGGGTGGAGGGAAAAACTGTTTTTT.

This rearrangement joins TRBV7-8 to TRBJ2-7; the D is unclear. Per germline, CDR1 SGHVS and CDR2 FQNEAQ. CDR3 length equals 13 residues. The ends were cut back, 0 bases at V and 7 bases at J, with 10 bases in the middle. The CDR3 sequence: CASSLARVTEQYF. CDR3 in DNA: TGTGCCAGCAGCTTAGCCCGAGTAACAGAGCAGTACTTC. The full variable domain, completed using reference TRBV7-8 and TRBJ2-7, is GAGVSQSPRYKVAKRGQDVALRCDPISGHVSLFWYQQALGQGPEFLTYFQNEAQLDKSGLPSDRFFAERPEGSVSTLKIQRTQQEDSAVYLCASSLARVTEQYFGPGTRLTVT.

The genes are TRBV7-9 and TRBJ2-7, with TRBD1 matching 11 bases. Germline V gene data show CDR1 as SEHNR and CDR2 as FQNEAQ (reference sequence). This CDR3 spans 15 amino acids. With 2 bases clipped from V and 2 bases from J, the junction kept 2 bases outside the gene matches. CDR3 protein: CASSLWDRGTYEQYF. Here the CDR3 DNA reads TGTGCCAGCAGCTTATGGGACAGGGGGACCTACGAGCAGTACTTC.

In this sample, this clonotype turned up a few times. The V call is TRBV20-1, the J call TRBJ1-1, with D perhaps TRBD1 (5 bases). Germline CDR1 DFQATT, CDR2 SNEGSKA (reference sequence). The CDR3 is made up of 12 amino acids. Trimming stripped 3 bases from V and 7 bases from J, with 12 bases between. The CDR3 loop reads CSASEGRSEAFF. As DNA, the CDR3 is TGCAGTGCTAGCGAGGGACGGAGTGAAGCTTTCTTT.

This chain links TRBV19 with TRBJ1-4; D perhaps matches TRBD1 (5 bases). The CDR3 is made up of 16 amino acids. V was shortened by 7 bases and J by 6 bases, with 21 bases between the two germline ends. Looked up from germline, CDR1 is LNHDA and CDR2 is SQIVND (reference sequence). CDR3 sequence: CASTKYGAAKDEKLFF. CDR3 DNA sequence: TGTGCCAGTACCAAATATGGGGCAGCAAAGGATGAAAAACTGTTTTTT.

V gene TRBV19 combines with J gene TRBJ2-3, with 10 bases lining up with TRBD2. CDR1 is LNHDA, CDR2 SQIVND, per germline (reference sequence). V shed 2 bases, J shed 6 bases, and the junction held 14 bases outside the gene matches. The CDR3 sequence is 18 residues long. Written as DNA, the CDR3 is TGTGCCAGTAGTATAAATAATGCGGCTAGCGGGAGACTCGATACGCAGTATTTT. Translation gives CASSINNAASGRLDTQYF.

The CDR3 coding sequence is TGTGCCAGCAGTTACCAAGAAAATTCACCCCTCCACTTT. Its translation is CASSYQENSPLHF. This chain links TRBV6-5 with TRBJ1-6; unclear D gene. The germline V gene has CDR1 MNHEY and CDR2 SVGAGI. There are 13 residues in the CDR3. V was shortened by 2 bases and J by 7 bases, with 6 bases between the two germline ends.

The J gene is TRBJ2-5, the V gene TRBV6-2 or TRBV6-3; 7 nucleotides line up with TRBD1. Unmatched junction bases numbered 9, after V lost 6 bases and J lost 2 bases. CDR1 is MNHEY and CDR2 is SVGEGT in the germline V gene. There are 15 residues in the CDR3. The CDR3 nucleotides read TGTGCCAGCAGCCCAAGACGGGACAGACAAGAGACCCAGTACTTC. This gives the protein CASSPRRDRQETQYF.

The chain combines TRBV9 with TRBJ1-1; TRBD1 aligns across 7 bases. The CDR3 is 13 amino acids. CDR1 and CDR2 (germline): SGDLS, YYNGEE. Trimming at V came to 4 bases and at J to 4 bases, leaving 4 bases not matched to a gene. DNA of the CDR3: TGTGCCAGCAGCCGTACAGGGGTCACTGAAGCTTTCTTT. It specifies CASSRTGVTEAFF.

This clonotype has a handful of counts. V gene TRBV7-9 combines with J gene TRBJ2-2; D ambiguous. Trimming pared 5 bases from V and 6 bases from J, leaving 10 bases between. This CDR3 spans 13 amino acids. Germline CDR1 reads SEHNR; CDR2 reads FQNEAQ (reference sequence). CDR3 loop: CASSPAGPGELFF. CDR3 bases: TGTGCCAGCAGCCCCGCTGGCCCCGGGGAGCTGTTTTTT.

This chain uses TRBV6-5 with TRBJ2-3; tentative D call: TRBD2 (5 bases). V was shortened by 0 bases and J by 10 bases, with 14 bases between the two germline ends. This CDR3 spans 14 amino acids. Germline CDR1 MNHEY, CDR2 SVGAGI. The CDR3 is CASSYSQLGESQYF. CDR3 in DNA: TGTGCCAGCAGTTACTCCCAGCTTGGGGAGTCGCAGTATTTT.

This chain links TRBV9 with TRBJ1-2; no firm D call. CDR1 and CDR2 (germline): SGDLS, YYNGEE. The V and J ends lost 0 bases and 2 bases respectively, with 8 bases between them. The CDR3 spans 14 residues. The CDR3 nucleotides read TGTGCCAGCAGCGTAGATCAGTTAAACTATGGCTACACCTTC. Translating it yields CASSVDQLNYGYTF.

The chain employs TRBV7-3 and TRBJ2-3; possibly TRBD1 for D (6 bases). The CDR3 extends over 15 amino acids. Germline V CDR1 and CDR2: SGHTA, FQGTGA. Deletions cut 4 bases from V and 4 bases from J, with 15 bases between. CDR3 in DNA: TGTGCCAGCAGCTCACAGGGAATTGATGCAGATACGCAGTATTTT. This codes for CASSSQGIDADTQYF.

The chain employs TRBV7-2 and TRBJ2-5, with TRBD2 matching 8 bases. From germline, CDR1 is SGHTA and CDR2 FQGNSA. There are 14 residues in the CDR3. After removal of 2 bases from V and 2 bases from J, the junction contained 1 base not matched to a gene. CDR3: CASSLIAGQETQYF. The CDR3 coding sequence is TGTGCCAGCAGCTTAATAGCGGGGCAAGAGACCCAGTACTTC.

V is TRBV18 and J is TRBJ1-1; 7 bases map to TRBD1. The CDR3 totals 15 residues. V was pared by 3 bases and J by 7 bases, with 11 bases of the junction left unmatched. CDR1 is KGHSH and CDR2 is LQKENI in the germline V gene. The CDR3 spells CASSPAWTDRVEAFF. Written as DNA, the CDR3 is TGTGCCAGCTCACCCGCCTGGACCGACAGGGTTGAAGCTTTCTTT.

The table lists this clonotype with a few counts. This chain joins TRBV15 and TRBJ2-2, with D possibly being TRBD2 (6 bases). V shed 5 bases and J shed 6 bases, with 13 bases lying between them. This CDR3 spans 14 amino acids. Germline values: CDR1 LNHNV, CDR2 YYDKDF (reference sequence). CDR3 coding DNA: TGTGCCACCAGCCCGACGGGGGTTTCCGGGGAGCTGTTTTTT. It specifies CATSPTGVSGELFF.

V is TRBV7-9 and J is TRBJ1-1, with 8 bases identical to TRBD1. This CDR3 contains 13 residues. Germline-derived CDR1 and CDR2 are SEHNR and FQNEAQ (reference sequence). V was clipped by 5 bases and J by 4 bases; unmatched bases: 3. The chain's CDR3 is CASSPRGLTEAFF. The CDR3 DNA follows: TGTGCCAGCAGCCCCAGGGGGCTCACTGAAGCTTTCTTT.

This rearrangement joins TRBV6-1 to TRBJ2-1; D gene ambiguous. The CDR3 spans 12 residues. Germline-derived CDR1 and CDR2 are MNHNS and SASEGT. Trimming removed 7 bases at V and 8 bases at J, with 12 bases between. The CDR3 DNA reads as TGTGCCAGCACTCGAGTCCGGGATGAGCAGTTCTTC. Residues: CASTRVRDEQFF.

V usage is TRBV27 and J usage is TRBJ2-3; D perhaps matches TRBD2 (5 bases). The CDR3 contains 14 residues. V gave up 8 bases and J gave up 0 bases, with 12 bases separating them. Germline lookup yields CDR1 MNHEY and CDR2 SMNVEV (reference sequence). The CDR3 protein is CASGEQLSTDTQYF. The CDR3 DNA reads as TGTGCCAGCGGGGAGCAACTTAGCACAGATACGCAGTATTTT.

J is TRBJ2-3 and V is TRBV7-6; 8 positions match TRBD1. Trimming at V came to 5 bases and at J to 6 bases, leaving 13 bases not matched to a gene. The CDR3 has 16 residues. CDR1 and CDR2 (germline): SGHVS, FNYEAQ. CDR3 in DNA: TGTGCCAGCAGCCCAACACGAAACAGGGGGGTGGATACGCAGTATTTT. Translation gives CASSPTRNRGVDTQYF.

This chain links TRBV29-1 with TRBJ2-7; TRBD1 is a possible D gene (7 bases). Germline V gene lookup returns CDR1 SQVTM and CDR2 ANQGSEA. V dropped 4 bases and J dropped 5 bases, with 12 bases sitting between them. The CDR3 length is 12 residues. The CDR3 reads CSVGSGGHEQYF. As DNA, the CDR3 is TGCAGCGTTGGTTCAGGGGGGCACGAGCAGTACTTC.